This entry describes one TCR beta chain. Its antigen is unidentified. Distinct nucleotide sequences in the sample also encode this CDR3. Trimming took off 6 bases at V and 0 bases at J, with 12 bases between the two ends. CDR1 and CDR2 (germline): MGHRA, YSYEKL. This CDR3 is 14 amino acids long. The sample comes from a study of cytomegalovirus exposure and HLA in healthy donors. Overall study findings and caveats: Later work showed greater clonal expansion in HLA-associated TCR beta chains than in equally common others.

PCR used 60 Vbeta primers and 13 Jbeta primers. The protocol was immunoSEQ multiplex PCR, while the TCRdb copy is restricted to in-frame clones and leaves out a portion. The sample has some 150,000 clones, roughly 64% seen once; the top ten hold 2.5% to 3.5%. Donors had nominal health at sampling but likely had unrecorded immune exposures. The gene calls are TRBV4-1 and TRBJ2-7, with a weak D call TRBD2 (5 bases). The clonotype was recovered from a young woman in good health and CMV-seropositive. The sample taken for sequencing was PBMCs. The CDR3 here is CASSPPGSSYEQYF. DNA for the CDR3: TGCGCCAGCAGTCCACCGGGAAGCTCCTACGAGCAGTACTTC.